This TCR beta chain was identified in a study of PD-L1 blockade in urothelial cancer. Whole-study context: Patients' atezolizumab regimen, 1,200 mg intravenously every 3 weeks, began in the mid-2010s.

Sequencing used immunoSEQ multiplex PCR; TCRdb keeps in-frame clones, though not all of them. In the table there are roughly 63,000 clones, 81% of which are singletons. Noted time point: pretreatment peripheral blood. Trimming cost V 3 bases and J 0 bases, with 12 bases left between them. The CDR3 is made up of 16 amino acids. Germline loops: CDR1 KGHSH, CDR2 LQKENI. V and J are TRBV18 and TRBJ1-5; D gene ambiguous. The sequencing used PBMCs, collected around atezolizumab (anti-PD-L1) treatment. The source of this sequence is a man in his 70s with urothelial cancer. Here the CDR3 DNA reads TGTGCCAGCTCACCCTCTGACGGACTTAGCAATCAGCCCCAGCATTTT. Translating it yields CASSPSDGLSNQPQHF.